The 3 T cell receptor beta chains reported below all come from one sample, sequenced in a study of cytomegalovirus exposure and HLA in healthy donors. Primers included in the PCR were 60 Vbeta and 13 Jbeta primers. Clones were read by immunoSEQ multiplex PCR, and TCRdb kept only the in-frame ones, dropping some. The repertoire consists of about 210,000 clones, with approximately 82% occurring once and the leading ten covering roughly 10%. Sequencing input: PBMCs. Receptor source: a woman aged 50 to 65 in good health and CMV-seropositive.

J is TRBJ2-7 and V is TRBV7-2, with D possibly TRBD1 on 5 matching bases. Germline V lookup: CDR1 SGHTA, CDR2 FQGNSA. The V and J ends lost 5 bases and 5 bases respectively, with 19 bases between them. This CDR3 comprises 15 residues. CDR3 sequence (DNA): TGTGCCAGCAGCCGCCTTTCCGTTGTGGACAACGAGCAGTACTTC. It yields the protein CASSRLSVVDNEQYF.

The V gene is TRBV27, the J gene TRBJ1-2; D perhaps matches TRBD1 (5 bases). V was pared by 2 bases and J by 6 bases, with 10 bases between. The length of the CDR3 is 13 residues. Per germline, CDR1 MNHEY and CDR2 SMNVEV (reference sequence). In DNA, the CDR3 is TGTGCCAGCAGTTTACAGGGAGGGGATGGCTACACCTTC. Translation: CASSLQGGDGYTF.

Worth noting for this clone: Other DNA variants within this sample encode the same CDR3. The rearrangement joins TRBV5-1 to TRBJ2-3, with 9 bases that match TRBD1. Germline V gene data show CDR1 as SGHRS and CDR2 as YFSETQ. CDR3 length equals 15 residues. The V gene end was trimmed by 8 bases and the J gene end by 3 bases; junction bases not matched to a gene: 10. The CDR3 bases are TGCGCCAGTTCCTCCGGGACAGGGAGTACAGATACGCAGTATTTT. Its protein product is CASSSGTGSTDTQYF.